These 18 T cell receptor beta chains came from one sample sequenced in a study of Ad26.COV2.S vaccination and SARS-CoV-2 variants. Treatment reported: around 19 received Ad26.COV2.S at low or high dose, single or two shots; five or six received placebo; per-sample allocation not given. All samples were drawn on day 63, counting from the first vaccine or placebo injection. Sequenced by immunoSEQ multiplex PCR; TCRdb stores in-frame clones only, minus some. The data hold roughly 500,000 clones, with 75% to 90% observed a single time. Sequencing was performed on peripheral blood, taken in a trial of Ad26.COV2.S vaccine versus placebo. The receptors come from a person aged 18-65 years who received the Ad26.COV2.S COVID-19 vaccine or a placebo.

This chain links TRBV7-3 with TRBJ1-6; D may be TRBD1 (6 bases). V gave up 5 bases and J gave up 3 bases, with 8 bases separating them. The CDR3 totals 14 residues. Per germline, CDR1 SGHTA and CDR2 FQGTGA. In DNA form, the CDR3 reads TGTGCCAGCAGCATGACAGGCTATAATTCACCCCTCCACTTT. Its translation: CASSMTGYNSPLHF.

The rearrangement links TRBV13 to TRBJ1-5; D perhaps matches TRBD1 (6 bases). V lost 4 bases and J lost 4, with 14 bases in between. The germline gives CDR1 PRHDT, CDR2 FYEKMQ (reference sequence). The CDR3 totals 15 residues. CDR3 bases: TGTGCCAGCAGCTCCTCGGGGGCAGGTAATCAGCCCCAGCATTTT. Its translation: CASSSSGAGNQPQHF.

The CDR3 nucleotides are TGTGCCAGTAGCGGACGGAGTAAGGGCACAGATACGCAGTATTTT. It is translated as CASSGRSKGTDTQYF. The chain is built from TRBV19 and TRBJ2-3; no firm D call. Trimming pared 6 bases from V and 1 base from J, leaving 14 bases between. The CDR3 consists of 15 residues. Germline CDR1 is LNHDA and CDR2 is SQIVND (reference sequence).

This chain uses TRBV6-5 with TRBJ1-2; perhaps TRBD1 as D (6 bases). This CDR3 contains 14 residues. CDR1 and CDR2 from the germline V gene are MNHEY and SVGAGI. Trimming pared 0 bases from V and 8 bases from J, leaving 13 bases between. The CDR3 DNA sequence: TGTGCCAGCAGTTACTCGTCTACAGGGCGAGGCTACACCTTC. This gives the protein CASSYSSTGRGYTF.

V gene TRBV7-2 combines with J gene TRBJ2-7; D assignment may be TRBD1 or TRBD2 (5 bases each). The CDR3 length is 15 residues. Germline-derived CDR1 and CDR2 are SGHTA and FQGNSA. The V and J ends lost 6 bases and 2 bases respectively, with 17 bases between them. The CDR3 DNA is TGTGCCAGCAGGTCTATCGGGCAGGGAGCCTACGAGCAGTACTTC. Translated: CASRSIGQGAYEQYF.

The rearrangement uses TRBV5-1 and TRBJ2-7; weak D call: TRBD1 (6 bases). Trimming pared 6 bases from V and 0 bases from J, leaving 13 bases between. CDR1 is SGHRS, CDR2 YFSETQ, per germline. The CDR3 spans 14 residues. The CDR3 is CASTDRDNSYEQYV. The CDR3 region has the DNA TGCGCCAGCACCGACCGGGACAACTCCTACGAGCAGTACGTC.

The CDR3 loop is CASSHNRAGETQYF. The CDR3 region has the DNA TGTGCCAGCAGCCATAACCGGGCCGGGGAGACCCAGTACTTC. The chain uses TRBV4-2 and TRBJ2-5; no clear D. The CDR3 extends over 14 amino acids. From germline, CDR1 is LGHNA and CDR2 YNFKEQ. Between the trimmed V and J ends, which lost 3 bases and 5 bases, there was a span of 13 bases.

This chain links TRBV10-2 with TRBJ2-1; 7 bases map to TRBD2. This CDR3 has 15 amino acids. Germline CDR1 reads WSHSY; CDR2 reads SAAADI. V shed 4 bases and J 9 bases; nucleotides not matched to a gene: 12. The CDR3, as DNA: TGCGCCAGCAGTGTAAGCCTAGCGGAGAGGGGTGAGCAGTTCTTC. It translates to CASSVSLAERGEQFF.

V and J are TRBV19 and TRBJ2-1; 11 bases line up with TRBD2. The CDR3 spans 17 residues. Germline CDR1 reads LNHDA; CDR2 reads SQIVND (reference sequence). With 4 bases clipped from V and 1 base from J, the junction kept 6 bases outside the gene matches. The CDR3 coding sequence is TGTGCCAGTAGTACCTATAGCGGGAGGGTATCCTACAATGAGCAGTTCTTC. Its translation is CASSTYSGRVSYNEQFF.

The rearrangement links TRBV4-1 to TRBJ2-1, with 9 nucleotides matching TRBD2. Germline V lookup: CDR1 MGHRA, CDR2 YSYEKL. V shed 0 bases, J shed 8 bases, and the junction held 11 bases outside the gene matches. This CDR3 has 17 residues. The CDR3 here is CASSQEWDLAGFYEQFF. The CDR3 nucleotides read TGCGCCAGCAGCCAAGAATGGGATCTAGCGGGGTTCTATGAGCAGTTCTTC.

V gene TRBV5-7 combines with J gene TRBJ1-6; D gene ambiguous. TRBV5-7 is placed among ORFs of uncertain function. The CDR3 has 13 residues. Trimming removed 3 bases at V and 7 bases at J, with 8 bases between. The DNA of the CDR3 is TGTGCCAGCAGCTGGGGTCCCAATTCACCCCTCCACTTT. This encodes CASSWGPNSPLHF.

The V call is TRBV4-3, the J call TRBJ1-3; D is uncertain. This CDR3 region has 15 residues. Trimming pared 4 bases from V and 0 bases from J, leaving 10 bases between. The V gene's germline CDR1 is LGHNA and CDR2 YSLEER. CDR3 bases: TGCGCCAGCAGCCCAGGTACGAGCTCTGGAAACACCATATATTTT. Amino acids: CASSPGTSSGNTIYF.

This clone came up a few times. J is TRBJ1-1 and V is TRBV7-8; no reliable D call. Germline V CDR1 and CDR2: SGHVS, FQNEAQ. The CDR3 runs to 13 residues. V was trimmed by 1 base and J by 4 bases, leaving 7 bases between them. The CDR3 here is CASSLVGTTEAFF. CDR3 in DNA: TGTGCCAGCAGCTTAGTGGGAACCACTGAAGCTTTCTTT.

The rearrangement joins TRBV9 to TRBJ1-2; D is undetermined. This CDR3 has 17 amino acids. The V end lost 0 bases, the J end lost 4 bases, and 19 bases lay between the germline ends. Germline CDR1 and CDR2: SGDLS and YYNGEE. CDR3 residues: CASSVDGRTTSRYGYTF. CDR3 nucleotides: TGTGCCAGCAGCGTAGACGGCAGGACCACCAGCCGCTATGGCTACACCTTC. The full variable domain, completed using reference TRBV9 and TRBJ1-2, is DSGVTQTPKHLITATGQRVTLRCSPRSGDLSVYWYQQSLDQGLQFLIQYYNGEERAKGNILERFSAQQFPDLHSELNLSSLELGDSALYFCASSVDGRTTSRYGYTFGSGTRLTVV.

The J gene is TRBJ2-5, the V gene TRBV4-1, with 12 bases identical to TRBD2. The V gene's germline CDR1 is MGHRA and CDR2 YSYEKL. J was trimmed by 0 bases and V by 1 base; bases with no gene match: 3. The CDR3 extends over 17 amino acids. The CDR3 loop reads CASSQARTSGNQETQYF. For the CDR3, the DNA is TGCGCCAGCAGCCAAGCACGGACTAGCGGGAACCAAGAGACCCAGTACTTC.

Here the CDR3 DNA reads TGTGCCAGCAACGGACAGGGTGTAAAGACCCAGTACTTC. This gives the protein CASNGQGVKTQYF. The chain recombines TRBV27 with TRBJ2-5; 8 nucleotides line up with TRBD1. Germline V gene lookup returns CDR1 MNHEY and CDR2 SMNVEV (reference sequence). J lost 6 bases, V lost 7 bases, and 7 bases had no gene match. CDR3 length: 13 residues.

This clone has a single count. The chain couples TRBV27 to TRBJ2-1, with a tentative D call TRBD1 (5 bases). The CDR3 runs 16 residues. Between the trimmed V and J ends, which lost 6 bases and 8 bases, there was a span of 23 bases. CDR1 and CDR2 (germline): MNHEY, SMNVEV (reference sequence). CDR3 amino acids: CASRRLGASIRYEQFF. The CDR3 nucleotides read TGTGCCAGCAGACGCCTTGGGGCCTCGATTCGCTATGAGCAGTTCTTC.

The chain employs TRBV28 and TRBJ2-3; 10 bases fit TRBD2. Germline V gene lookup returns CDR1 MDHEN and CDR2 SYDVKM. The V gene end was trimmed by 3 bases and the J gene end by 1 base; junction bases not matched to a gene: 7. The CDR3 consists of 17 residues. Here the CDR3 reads CASSLWTSGDRTDTQYF. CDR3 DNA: TGTGCCAGCAGTTTGTGGACTAGCGGAGATCGCACAGATACGCAGTATTTT. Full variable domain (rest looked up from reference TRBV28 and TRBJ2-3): DVKVTQSSRYLVKRTGEKVFLECVQDMDHENMFWYRQDPGLGLRLIYFSYDVKMKEKGDIPEGYSVSREKKERFSLILESASTNQTSMYLCASSLWTSGDRTDTQYFGPGTRLTVL.